Shown below are 21 T cell receptor beta chains from a single sample sequenced in a study of shared clonotypes between healthy human individuals. Repertoires were generated with immunoSEQ multiplex PCR, while TCRdb's copy carries only in-frame clones and drops some. The sample includes about 680,000 clones, 73% seen only once; the top ten take around 1.8%. Input material: memory CD4+ T cells sorted from blood. As to subset: CD45RA-negative fraction. The source of these receptors is a woman younger than 45 in good health.

This sequence joins TRBV6-5 and TRBJ2-5; D tentatively fits TRBD1 or TRBD2 (5 bases each). Germline V CDR1 and CDR2: MNHEY, SVGAGI. The CDR3 is 14 amino acids. V was pared by 0 bases and J by 4 bases, with 9 bases between. In DNA form, the CDR3 reads TGTGCCAGCAGTTACTCGGGGGACGGAGAGACCCAGTACTTC. Translation gives CASSYSGDGETQYF.

The chain joins TRBV19 to TRBJ2-1; the D is unclear. The CDR3 extends over 11 amino acids. Germline V gene data show CDR1 as LNHDA and CDR2 as SQIVND (reference sequence). The V end lost 2 bases, the J end lost 12 bases, and 8 bases lay between the germline ends. The DNA for the CDR3 is TGTGCCAGTAGTATAAACTTTGGGCAGTTCTTC. It translates to CASSINFGQFF.

This sequence joins TRBV28 and TRBJ2-5; TRBD1 agrees at 7 bases. Germline V gives CDR1 MDHEN, CDR2 SYDVKM. The CDR3 is made up of 16 amino acids. Trimming at V came to 3 bases and at J to 8 bases, leaving 15 bases not matched to a gene. Here the CDR3 reads CASSFSGTVPKSTQYF. In DNA, the CDR3 is TGTGCCAGCAGTTTTAGTGGGACAGTACCCAAGAGCACCCAGTACTTC.

The CDR3 nucleotides are TGTGCCAGCAGCAGACCCGGGACTCGCTACGAGCAGTACTTC. Translation: CASSRPGTRYEQYF. The chain recombines TRBV2 with TRBJ2-7; D might be TRBD2 (6 bases). This CDR3 is 14 amino acids long. Germline V gene sequence: CDR1 SNHLY, CDR2 FYNNEI. V was clipped by 6 bases and J by 3 bases, with 15 bases between them.

The chain joins TRBV5-4 to TRBJ2-7; 8 bases map to TRBD2. Germline V CDR1 and CDR2: SGHNT, YYREEE (reference sequence). The CDR3 is made up of 14 amino acids. V lost 4 bases and J lost 5; bases outside the gene matches: 8. The CDR3 DNA sequence: TGTGCCAGCAGCCAGGAACTAGCGGCCGACGAGCAGTACTTC. Translating it yields CASSQELAADEQYF.

V is TRBV5-1 and J is TRBJ1-5; 7 bases align to TRBD1. V trimming: 5 bases; J trimming: 2 bases; junction bases outside the gene matches: 4. The CDR3 is 14 residues long. The V gene's germline CDR1 is SGHRS and CDR2 YFSETQ. The CDR3 region has the DNA TGCGCCAGCAGACTAGGGACAGGCAATCAGCCCCAGCATTTT. It is translated as CASRLGTGNQPQHF.

This clone was counted a few times. CDR3 loop: CASSRGAEQYF. The CDR3 DNA sequence: TGTGCCAGCAGCCGCGGGGCTGAGCAGTACTTC. The chain combines TRBV11-2 with TRBJ2-7; possible D gene TRBD2, 6 bases. Germline V CDR1 and CDR2: SGHAT, FQNNGV. This CDR3 region has 11 residues. V lost 5 bases to trimming and J lost 7 bases, with 9 bases between them.

With regard to this clone: Other nucleotide sequences from this sample produce the same CDR3. V usage is TRBV18 and J usage is TRBJ2-5; 8 bases fit TRBD1. This CDR3 contains 13 residues. V was clipped by 3 bases and J by 4 bases; unmatched bases: 1. The germline CDR1 and CDR2 sequences are KGHSH and LQKENI. CDR3 sequence reads: CASSPRGRETQYF. DNA for the CDR3: TGTGCCAGCTCACCCAGGGGGCGAGAGACCCAGTACTTC.

This clone was observed a few times. The chain is built from TRBV5-4 and TRBJ1-2; 7 nucleotides align to TRBD1. The trim removed 4 bases at V and 2 bases at J, leaving 5 bases unmatched. The germline gives CDR1 SGHNT, CDR2 YYREEE (reference sequence). This CDR3 contains 14 residues. DNA for the CDR3: TGTGCCAGCAGCGGGGACAGCCAGAACTATGGCTACACCTTC. Translated, it gives CASSGDSQNYGYTF.

This clone was recorded a few times. The chain carries TRBV10-1 and TRBJ2-2; D uncertain. Trimming left V 8 bases short and J 6 bases short, with 10 bases between. Germline CDR1 and CDR2: WNHNN and SYGVQD (reference sequence). This CDR3 contains 12 residues. Here the CDR3 DNA reads TGCGCCAGCGCCCTAGGCCCCGGGGAGCTGTTTTTT. Translated, it gives CASALGPGELFF.

The V gene is TRBV2, the J gene TRBJ2-5; no clear D gene. The CDR3 is made up of 11 amino acids. V lost 7 bases and J lost 3, with 6 bases in between. Germline CDR1 and CDR2: SNHLY and FYNNEI. The CDR3: CASIREETQYF. For the CDR3, the DNA is TGTGCCAGCATACGCGAAGAGACCCAGTACTTC.

V and J are TRBV18 and TRBJ2-2; the D gene is possibly TRBD2 (6 bases). This CDR3 contains 15 residues. Between the trimmed V and J ends, which lost 2 bases and 4 bases, there was a span of 11 bases. Germline values: CDR1 KGHSH, CDR2 LQKENI. The CDR3 sequence: CASSPGFGSTGELFF. CDR3 DNA sequence: TGTGCCAGCTCACCAGGCTTCGGGAGCACCGGGGAGCTGTTTTTT.

The CDR3 nucleotides read TGTGCCAGCAATAGGGTCGCTGGGTTAGGGGAAAAACTGTTTTTT. Its protein product is CASNRVAGLGEKLFF. The genes are TRBV7-8 and TRBJ1-4, with D unclear. The length of the CDR3 is 15 residues. Between the trimmed V and J ends, which lost 7 bases and 8 bases, there was a span of 20 bases. From germline, CDR1 is SGHVS and CDR2 FQNEAQ.

V gene TRBV28 combines with J gene TRBJ2-3; D is unclear. Trimming took 4 bases from V and 4 from J, leaving 9 bases between them. The CDR3 spans 13 residues. The germline V gene encodes CDR1 MDHEN and CDR2 SYDVKM. The CDR3 reads CASSSGAPDTQYF. The CDR3 bases are TGTGCCAGCAGTTCCGGCGCCCCAGATACGCAGTATTTT.

V gene TRBV2 combines with J gene TRBJ1-5, with no clear D. V gave up 11 bases and J gave up 1 base, with 18 bases separating them. Germline CDR1 reads SNHLY; CDR2 reads FYNNEI. This CDR3 region has 15 residues. DNA for the CDR3: TGTGCCTCCCGGGTGGAGCTTTCGAGCAATCAGCCCCAGCATTTT. This codes for CASRVELSSNQPQHF.

The V call is TRBV29-1, the J call TRBJ2-1, with 9 bases matching TRBD2. Germline assignment: CDR1 SQVTM and CDR2 ANQGSEA. CDR3 size: 14 residues. The V segment lost 2 bases and the J segment 7 bases; nucleotides outside the gene matches: 6. The CDR3 protein is CSVELTSGLNEQFF. The DNA of the CDR3 is TGCAGCGTTGAACTGACTAGCGGACTAAATGAGCAGTTCTTC.

This chain connects TRBV19 to TRBJ2-4; 7 nucleotides agree with TRBD1. This CDR3 spans 12 amino acids. Germline V CDR1 and CDR2: LNHDA, SQIVND (reference sequence). The V and J ends lost 9 bases and 5 bases, in that order; junction bases with no gene match: 4. The CDR3 is CASGDRENIQYF. In nucleotides, the CDR3 is TGTGCCAGCGGGGACAGAGAAAACATTCAGTACTTC. The full variable domain, its missing parts supplied by reference TRBV19 and TRBJ2-4, is DGGITQSPKYLFRKEGQNVTLSCEQNLNHDAMYWYRQDPGQGLRLIYYSQIVNDFQKGDIAEGYSVSREKKESFPLTVTSAQKNPTAFYLCASGDRENIQYFGAGTRLSVL.

The chain combines TRBV5-4 with TRBJ2-1, with 7 bases identical to TRBD1. The CDR3 has 16 residues. Per germline, CDR1 SGHNT and CDR2 YYREEE (reference sequence). V dropped 4 bases and J dropped 2; count of bases not matched to a gene: 9. The DNA of the CDR3 is TGTGCCAGCAGCAACGGCTTAGGACAGGCCTACAATGAGCAGTTCTTC. This translates into CASSNGLGQAYNEQFF.

A few counts support this clone. Distinct nucleotide sequences in the sample also encode this CDR3. The chain uses TRBV7-9 and TRBJ2-7; TRBD1 or TRBD2 may be the D gene (5 bases each). The CDR3 loop spans 13 amino acids. The germline V gene has CDR1 SEHNR and CDR2 FQNEAQ (reference sequence). V dropped 1 base and J dropped 2 bases, with 6 bases sitting between them. Here the CDR3 DNA reads TGTGCCAGCAGCTTAGGGGGACCCTACGAGCAGTACTTC. Its translation: CASSLGGPYEQYF.

The chain has TRBV28 and TRBJ2-5; TRBD2 is a possible D gene (5 bases). This CDR3 comprises 15 residues. CDR1 is MDHEN, CDR2 SYDVKM, per germline. V shed 4 bases and J shed 5 bases, with 17 bases lying between them. CDR3 in amino acids: CASSSQKTRKETQYF. CDR3 sequence (DNA): TGTGCCAGCAGTTCCCAGAAAACTAGAAAGGAGACCCAGTACTTC. The variable domain in full, with the rest retrieved from reference TRBV28 and TRBJ2-5, is DVKVTQSSRYLVKRTGEKVFLECVQDMDHENMFWYRQDPGLGLRLIYFSYDVKMKEKGDIPEGYSVSREKKERFSLILESASTNQTSMYLCASSSQKTRKETQYFGPGTRLLVL.

The chain recombines TRBV2 with TRBJ2-3; no definite D call. The CDR3 is 14 residues long. Germline V gene data show CDR1 as SNHLY and CDR2 as FYNNEI. Trimming took off 6 bases at V and 2 bases at J, with 12 bases between the two ends. In nucleotides, the CDR3 is TGTGCCAGCAGGGAGCAAACCGTCACAGATACGCAGTATTTT. Its translation is CASREQTVTDTQYF.